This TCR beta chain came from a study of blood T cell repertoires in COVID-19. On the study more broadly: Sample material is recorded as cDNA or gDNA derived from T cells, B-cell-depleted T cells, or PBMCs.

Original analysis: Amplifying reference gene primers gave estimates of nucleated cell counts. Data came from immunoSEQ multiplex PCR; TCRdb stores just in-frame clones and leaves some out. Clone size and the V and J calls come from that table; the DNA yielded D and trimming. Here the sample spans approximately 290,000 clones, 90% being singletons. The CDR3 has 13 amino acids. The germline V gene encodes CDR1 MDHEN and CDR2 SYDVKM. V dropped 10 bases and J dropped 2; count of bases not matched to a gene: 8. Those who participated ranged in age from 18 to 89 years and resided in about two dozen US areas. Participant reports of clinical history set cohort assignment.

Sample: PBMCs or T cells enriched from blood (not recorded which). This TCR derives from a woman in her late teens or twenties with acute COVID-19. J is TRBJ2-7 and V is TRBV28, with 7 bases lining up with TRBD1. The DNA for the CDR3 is TGTGCCACCCAAGGGACAGCCACCTACGAGCAGTACTTC. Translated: CATQGTATYEQYF.